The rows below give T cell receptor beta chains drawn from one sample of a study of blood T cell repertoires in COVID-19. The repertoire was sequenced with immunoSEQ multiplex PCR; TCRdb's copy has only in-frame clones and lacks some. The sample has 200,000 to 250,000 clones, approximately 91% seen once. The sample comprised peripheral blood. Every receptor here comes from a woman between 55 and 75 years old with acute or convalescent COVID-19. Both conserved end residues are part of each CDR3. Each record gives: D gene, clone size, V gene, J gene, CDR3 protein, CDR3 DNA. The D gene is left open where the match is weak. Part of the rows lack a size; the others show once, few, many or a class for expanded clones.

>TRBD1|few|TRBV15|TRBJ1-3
CATSGGQGGNTIYF
TGTGCCACCAGCGGGGGACAGGGGGGAAACACCATATATTTT
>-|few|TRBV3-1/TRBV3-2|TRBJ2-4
CASSQGSSAKNIQYF
TGTGCCAGCAGCCAAGGTTCGAGCGCCAAAAACATTCAGTACTTC
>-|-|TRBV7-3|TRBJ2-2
CASSSYRVGTGELFF
TGTGCCAGCAGCTCCTACAGGGTGGGAACCGGGGAGCTGTTTTTT
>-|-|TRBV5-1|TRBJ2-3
CASKPLPQGLSDTQYF
TGCGCCAGCAAGCCCTTACCTCAGGGTTTATCGGATACGCAGTATTTT
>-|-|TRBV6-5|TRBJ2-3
CASSYSEGGVTDTQYF
TGTGCCAGCAGTTACTCGGAGGGGGGGGTCACAGATACGCAGTATTTT
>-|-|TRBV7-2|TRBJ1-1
CASSLGQINTEAFF
TGTGCCAGCAGCTTAGGCCAGATTAACACTGAAGCTTTCTTT
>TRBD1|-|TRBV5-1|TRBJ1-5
CASSLQGAGNQPQHF
TGCGCCAGCAGCCTACAGGGGGCGGGGAATCAGCCCCAGCATTTT
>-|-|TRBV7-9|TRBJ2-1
CASSYGGILSNEQFF
TGTGCCAGCAGCTATGGCGGGATATTGTCCAATGAGCAGTTCTTC
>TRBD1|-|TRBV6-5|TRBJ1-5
CASSKGTGNQPQHF
TGTGCCAGCAGTAAGGGGACAGGCAATCAGCCCCAGCATTTT
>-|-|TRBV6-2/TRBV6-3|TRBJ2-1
CASSLQVLFPFF
TGTGCCAGCAGTCTCCAGGTACTTTTCCCGTTCTTC
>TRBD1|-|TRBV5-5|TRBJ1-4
CASSSPGQVNEKLFF
TGTGCCAGCAGCTCCCCGGGACAGGTTAATGAAAAACTGTTTTTT
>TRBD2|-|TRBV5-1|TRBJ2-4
CASSLYPGTSGDSRSKNIQYF
TGCGCCAGCAGCTTGTACCCCGGGACTAGCGGGGACTCACGTTCTAAAAACATTCAGTACTTC
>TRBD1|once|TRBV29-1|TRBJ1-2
CSVEAPPAGTGNYGYTF
TGCAGCGTTGAGGCCCCCCCCGCCGGGACAGGGAACTATGGCTACACCTTC
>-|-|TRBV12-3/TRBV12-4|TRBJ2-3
CASSPSTDTQYF
TGTGCCAGCAGCCCTAGCACAGATACGCAGTATTTT
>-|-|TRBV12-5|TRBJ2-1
CASGLGISWGGTYNEQFF
TGTGCTAGTGGTTTGGGCATAAGCTGGGGGGGCACTTACAATGAGCAGTTCTTC
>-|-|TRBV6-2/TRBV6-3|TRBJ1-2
CASSYSYRASGYTF
TGTGCCAGCAGTTACTCATATCGAGCCTCTGGCTACACCTTC
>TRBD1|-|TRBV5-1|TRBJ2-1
CASGPRGLFGNEQFF
TGCGCCAGCGGACCCAGGGGGTTGTTCGGGAATGAGCAGTTCTTC
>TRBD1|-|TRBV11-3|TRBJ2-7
CASGTGDEQYF
TGTGCCAGCGGGACAGGGGACGAGCAGTACTTC
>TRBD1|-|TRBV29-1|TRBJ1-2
CSAGTGTGGFGYTF
TGCAGCGCAGGAACCGGGACAGGTGGTTTCGGCTACACCTTC
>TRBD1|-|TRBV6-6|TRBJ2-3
CASIRDRGTDTQYF
TGTGCCAGCATCCGGGACAGGGGCACAGATACGCAGTATTTT
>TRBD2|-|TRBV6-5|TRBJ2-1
CASSYRAGVAYNEQFF
TGTGCCAGCAGTTACCGAGCGGGAGTGGCTTACAATGAGCAGTTCTTC
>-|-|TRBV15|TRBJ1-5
CATSRGPDQPQHF
TGTGCCACCAGCAGAGGGCCTGATCAGCCCCAGCATTTT
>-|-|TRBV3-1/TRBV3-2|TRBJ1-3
CASSEDSGNTIYF
TGTGCCAGCAGCGAGGACAGTGGAAACACCATATATTTT
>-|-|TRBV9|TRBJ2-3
CASSVGWGGRTPTDTQYF
TGTGCCAGCAGCGTAGGGTGGGGGGGCCGTACTCCCACAGATACGCAGTATTTT
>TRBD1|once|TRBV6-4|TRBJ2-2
CASSPDRGKSGELFF
TGTGCCAGCAGTCCGGACAGGGGGAAGAGCGGGGAGCTGTTTTTT
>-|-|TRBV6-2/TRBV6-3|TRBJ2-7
CASSDSPSYEQYF
TGTGCCAGCAGCGACAGTCCCTCCTACGAGCAGTACTTC
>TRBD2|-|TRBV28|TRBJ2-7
CASKPGTTKTYEQYF
TGTGCCAGCAAACCCGGGACTACCAAGACGTACGAGCAGTACTTC
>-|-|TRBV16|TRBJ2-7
CASSQFSGSYEQYF
TGTGCCAGCAGCCAATTTTCCGGGAGTTACGAGCAGTACTTC
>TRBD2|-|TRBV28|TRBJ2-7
CASSLLLGGAGGTYEQYF
TGTGCCAGCAGTTTACTCCTGGGGGGAGCGGGAGGGACCTACGAGCAGTACTTC
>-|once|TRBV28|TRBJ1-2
CASSNRAYGYTF
TGTGCCAGTTCTAACAGGGCCTATGGCTACACCTTC
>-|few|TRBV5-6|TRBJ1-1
CASSALRTEAFF
TGTGCCAGCAGCGCATTGCGCACTGAAGCTTTCTTT
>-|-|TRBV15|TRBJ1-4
CATSSSLGLIEKLFF
TGTGCCACCAGCAGTTCACTGGGCCTAATCGAAAAACTGTTTTTT
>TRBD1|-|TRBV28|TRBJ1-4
CASSLLGQGREKLFF
TGTGCCAGCAGTTTACTTGGACAGGGACGTGAAAAACTGTTTTTT
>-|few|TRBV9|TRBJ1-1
CASSVVAGRPNTEAFF
TGTGCCAGCAGCGTAGTGGCAGGGAGGCCGAACACTGAAGCTTTCTTT
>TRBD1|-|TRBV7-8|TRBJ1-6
CASSPTTGHNSPLHF
TGTGCCAGCAGCCCAACGACAGGGCATAATTCACCCCTCCACTTT
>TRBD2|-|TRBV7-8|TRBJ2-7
CASSRTSGGSYEQYF
TGTGCCAGCAGTCGGACTAGCGGAGGTTCCTACGAGCAGTACTTC
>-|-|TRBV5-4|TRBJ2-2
CASSLLGDTGELFF
TGTGCCAGCAGCCTTTTGGGAGACACCGGGGAGCTGTTTTTT
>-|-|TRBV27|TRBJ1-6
CASSLFGGKDSYNSPLHF
TGTGCCAGCAGTTTATTCGGGGGAAAGGACTCCTATAATTCACCCCTCCACTTT
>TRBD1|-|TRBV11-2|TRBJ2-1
CASSYAVGTGGYNEQFF
TGTGCCAGCAGCTACGCCGTAGGGACAGGGGGATACAATGAGCAGTTCTTC
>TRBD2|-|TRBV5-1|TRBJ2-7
CASSLVPGGEQYF
TGCGCCAGCAGCTTGGTGCCCGGGGGGGAGCAGTACTTC
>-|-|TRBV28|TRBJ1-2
CASFTGTNYGYTF
TGTGCCAGCTTTACAGGGACTAACTATGGCTACACCTTC
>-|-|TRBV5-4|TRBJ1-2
CASSNQGRYGYTF
TGTGCCAGCAGCAACCAGGGAAGGTATGGCTACACCTTC